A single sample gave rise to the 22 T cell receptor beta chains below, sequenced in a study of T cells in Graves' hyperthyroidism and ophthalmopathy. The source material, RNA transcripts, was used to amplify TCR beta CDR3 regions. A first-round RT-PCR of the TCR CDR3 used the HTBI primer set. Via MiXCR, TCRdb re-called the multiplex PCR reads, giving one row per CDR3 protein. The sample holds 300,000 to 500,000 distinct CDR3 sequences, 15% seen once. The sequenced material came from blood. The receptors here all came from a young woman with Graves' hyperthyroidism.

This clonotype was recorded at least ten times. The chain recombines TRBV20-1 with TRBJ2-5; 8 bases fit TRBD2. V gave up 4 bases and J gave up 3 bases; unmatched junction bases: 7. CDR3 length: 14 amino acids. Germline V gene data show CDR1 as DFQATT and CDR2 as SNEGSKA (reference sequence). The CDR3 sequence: CSAIIPGLEETQYF. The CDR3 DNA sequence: TGCAGTGCTATAATCCCGGGACTAGAAGAGACCCAGTACTTC.

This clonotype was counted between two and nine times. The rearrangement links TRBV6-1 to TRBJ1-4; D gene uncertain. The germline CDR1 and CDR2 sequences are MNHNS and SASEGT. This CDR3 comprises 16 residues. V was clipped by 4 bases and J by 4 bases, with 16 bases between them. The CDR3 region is CASSGEGSRGNEKLFF. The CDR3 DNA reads TGTGCCAGCAGTGGAGAGGGCAGCCGGGGTAATGAAAAACTGTTTTTT.

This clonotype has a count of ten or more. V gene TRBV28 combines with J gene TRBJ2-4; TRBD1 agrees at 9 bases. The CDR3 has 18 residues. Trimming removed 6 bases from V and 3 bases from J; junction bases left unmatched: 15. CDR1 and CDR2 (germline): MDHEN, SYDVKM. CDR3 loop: CASSPTRTGESVKNIQYF. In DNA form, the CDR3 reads TGTGCCAGCAGCCCAACAAGGACAGGGGAATCTGTCAAAAACATTCAGTACTTC.

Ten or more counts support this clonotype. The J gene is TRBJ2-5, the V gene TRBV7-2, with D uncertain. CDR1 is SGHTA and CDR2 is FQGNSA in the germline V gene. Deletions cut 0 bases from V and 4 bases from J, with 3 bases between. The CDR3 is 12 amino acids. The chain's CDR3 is CASSLAPETQYF. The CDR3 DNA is TGTGCCAGCAGCTTAGCCCCAGAGACCCAGTACTTC.

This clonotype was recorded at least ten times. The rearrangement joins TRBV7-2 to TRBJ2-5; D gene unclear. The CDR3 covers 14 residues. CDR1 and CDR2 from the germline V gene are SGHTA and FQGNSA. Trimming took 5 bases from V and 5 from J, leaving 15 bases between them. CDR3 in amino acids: CASSRPGPGETQYF. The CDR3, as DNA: TGTGCCAGCAGCAGACCGGGCCCCGGGGAGACCCAGTACTTC. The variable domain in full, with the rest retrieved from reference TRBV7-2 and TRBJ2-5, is GAGVSQSPSNKVTEKGKDVELRCDPISGHTALYWYRQSLGQGLEFLIYFQGNSAPDKSGLPSDRFSAERTGGSVSTLTIQRTQQEDSAVYLCASSRPGPGETQYFGPGTRLLVL.

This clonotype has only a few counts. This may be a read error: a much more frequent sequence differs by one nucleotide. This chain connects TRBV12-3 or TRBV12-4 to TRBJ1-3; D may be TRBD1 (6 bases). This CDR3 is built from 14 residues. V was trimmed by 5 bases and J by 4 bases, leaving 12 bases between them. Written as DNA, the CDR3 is TGTGCCAGCAGTACCGGGACAAGGGGAAACACCATATATTTT. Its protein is CASSTGTRGNTIYF.

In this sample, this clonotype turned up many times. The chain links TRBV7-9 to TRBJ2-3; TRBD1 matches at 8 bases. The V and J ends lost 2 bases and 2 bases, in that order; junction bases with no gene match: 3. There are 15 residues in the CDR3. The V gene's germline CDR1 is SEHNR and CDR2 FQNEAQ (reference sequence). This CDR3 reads CASSLRQGPTDTQYF. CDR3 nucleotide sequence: TGTGCCAGCAGCTTACGACAGGGGCCCACAGATACGCAGTATTTT.

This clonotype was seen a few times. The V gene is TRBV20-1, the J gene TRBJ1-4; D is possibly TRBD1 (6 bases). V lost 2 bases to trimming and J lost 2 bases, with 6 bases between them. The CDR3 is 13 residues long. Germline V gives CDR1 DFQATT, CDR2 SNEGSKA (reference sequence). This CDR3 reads CSARTGTNEKLFF. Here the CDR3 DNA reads TGCAGTGCTAGAACAGGGACTAATGAAAAACTGTTTTTT.

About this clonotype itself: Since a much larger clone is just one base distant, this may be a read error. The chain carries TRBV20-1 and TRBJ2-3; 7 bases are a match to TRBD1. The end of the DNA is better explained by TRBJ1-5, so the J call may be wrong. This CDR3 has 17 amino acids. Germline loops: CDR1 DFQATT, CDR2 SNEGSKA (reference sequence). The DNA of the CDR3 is TGCAGTGCTAGATCGGCCGGGACAGCTGCCGGAGCAGATACGCAGCATTTT. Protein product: CSARSAGTAAGADTQHF.

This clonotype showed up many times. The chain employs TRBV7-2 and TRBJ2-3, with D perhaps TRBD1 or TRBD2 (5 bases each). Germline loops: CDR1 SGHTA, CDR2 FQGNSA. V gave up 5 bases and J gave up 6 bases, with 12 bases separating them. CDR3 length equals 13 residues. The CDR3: CASSLGWGDTQYF. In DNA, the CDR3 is TGTGCCAGCAGCCTCGGTTGGGGGGATACGCAGTATTTT.

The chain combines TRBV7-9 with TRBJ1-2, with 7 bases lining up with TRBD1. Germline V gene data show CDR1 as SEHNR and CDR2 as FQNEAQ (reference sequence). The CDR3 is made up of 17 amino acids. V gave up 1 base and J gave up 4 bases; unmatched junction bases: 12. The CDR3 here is CASSLGGSGTEVYGYTF. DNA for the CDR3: TGTGCCAGCAGCTTAGGGGGCTCCGGGACAGAAGTCTATGGCTACACCTTC.

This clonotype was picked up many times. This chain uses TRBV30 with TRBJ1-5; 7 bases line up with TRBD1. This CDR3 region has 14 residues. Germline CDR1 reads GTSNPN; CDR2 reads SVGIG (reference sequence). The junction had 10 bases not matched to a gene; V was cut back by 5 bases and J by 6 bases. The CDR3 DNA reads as TGTGCCTGGCACCCGACAGGGAGGGCTCAGCCCCAGCATTTT. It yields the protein CAWHPTGRAQPQHF.

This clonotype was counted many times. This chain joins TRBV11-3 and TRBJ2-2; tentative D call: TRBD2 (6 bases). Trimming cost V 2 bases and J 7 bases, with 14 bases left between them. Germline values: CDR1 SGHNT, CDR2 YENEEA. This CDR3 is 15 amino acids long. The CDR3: CASSLMGGIGGELFF. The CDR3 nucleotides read TGTGCCAGCAGCTTAATGGGCGGGATTGGCGGGGAGCTGTTTTTT.

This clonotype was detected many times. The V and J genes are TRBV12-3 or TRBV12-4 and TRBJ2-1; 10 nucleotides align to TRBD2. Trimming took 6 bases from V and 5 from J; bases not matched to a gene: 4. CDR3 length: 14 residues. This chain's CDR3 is CASRVAGGNNEQFF. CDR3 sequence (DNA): TGTGCCAGCAGGGTAGCGGGGGGAAACAATGAGCAGTTCTTC.

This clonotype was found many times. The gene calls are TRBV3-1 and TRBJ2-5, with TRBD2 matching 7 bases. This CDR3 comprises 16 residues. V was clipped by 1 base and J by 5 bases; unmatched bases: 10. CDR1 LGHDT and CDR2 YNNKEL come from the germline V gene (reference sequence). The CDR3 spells CASSQATGTNTETQYF. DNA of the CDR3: TGTGCCAGCAGCCAAGCCACCGGGACTAATACGGAGACCCAGTACTTC.

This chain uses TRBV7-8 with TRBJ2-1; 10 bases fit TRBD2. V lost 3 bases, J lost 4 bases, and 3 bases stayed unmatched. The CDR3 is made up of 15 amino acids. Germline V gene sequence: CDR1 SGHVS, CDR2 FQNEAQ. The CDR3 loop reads CASSFKAGGYNEQFF. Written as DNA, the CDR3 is TGTGCCAGCAGCTTTAAAGCGGGAGGGTACAATGAGCAGTTCTTC.

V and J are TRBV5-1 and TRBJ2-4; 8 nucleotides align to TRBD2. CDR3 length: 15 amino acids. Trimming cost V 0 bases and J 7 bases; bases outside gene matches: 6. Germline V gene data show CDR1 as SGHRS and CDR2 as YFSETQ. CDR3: CASSLDGLAGNIQYF. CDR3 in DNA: TGCGCCAGCAGCTTGGACGGACTAGCCGGGAACATTCAGTACTTC. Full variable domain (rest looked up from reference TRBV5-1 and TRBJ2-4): KAGVTQTPRYLIKTRGQQVTLSCSPISGHRSVSWYQQTPGQGLQFLFEYFSETQRNKGNFPGRFSGRQFSNSRSEMNVSTLELGDSALYLCASSLDGLAGNIQYFGAGTRLSVL.

CDR3 nucleotide sequence: TGTGCCAGCTCCTTTGGCGGACTCACCGGGGAGCTGTTTTTT. This translates into CASSFGGLTGELFF. The rearrangement uses TRBV28 and TRBJ2-2; D is possibly TRBD2 (5 bases). V lost 8 bases, J lost 4 bases, and 14 bases lay in between. CDR1 is MDHEN, CDR2 SYDVKM, per germline. The length of the CDR3 is 14 residues.

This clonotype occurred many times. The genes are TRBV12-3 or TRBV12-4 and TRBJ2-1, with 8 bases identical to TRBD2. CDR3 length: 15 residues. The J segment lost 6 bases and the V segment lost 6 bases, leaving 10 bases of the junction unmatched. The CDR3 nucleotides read TGTGCCAGCAGCCGCAGCGGGAGTGGAAGCAATGAGCAGTTCTTC. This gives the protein CASSRSGSGSNEQFF.

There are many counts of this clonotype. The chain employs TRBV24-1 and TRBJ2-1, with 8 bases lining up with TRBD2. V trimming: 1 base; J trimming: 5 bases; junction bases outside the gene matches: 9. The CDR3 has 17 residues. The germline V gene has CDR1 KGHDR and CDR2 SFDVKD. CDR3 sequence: CATSDLAGTSPNNEQFF. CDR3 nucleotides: TGTGCCACCAGTGATTTAGCCGGGACTAGTCCTAACAATGAGCAGTTCTTC.

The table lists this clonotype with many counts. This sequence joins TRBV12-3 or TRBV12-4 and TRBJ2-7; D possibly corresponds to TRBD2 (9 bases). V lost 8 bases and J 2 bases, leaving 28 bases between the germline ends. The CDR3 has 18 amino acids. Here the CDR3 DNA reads TGTGCCAGCGGGGGGACGGCAGGGGGCTTAGCGGGAGCCTACGAGCAGTACTTC. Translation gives CASGGTAGGLAGAYEQYF.

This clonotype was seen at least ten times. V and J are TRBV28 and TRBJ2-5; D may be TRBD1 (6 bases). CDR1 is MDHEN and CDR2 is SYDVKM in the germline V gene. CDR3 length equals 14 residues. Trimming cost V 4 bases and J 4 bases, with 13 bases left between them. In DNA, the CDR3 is TGTGCCAGCAGTTCGCCAGGGACATTAGAGACCCAGTACTTC. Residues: CASSSPGTLETQYF. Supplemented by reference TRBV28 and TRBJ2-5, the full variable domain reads DVKVTQSSRYLVKRTGEKVFLECVQDMDHENMFWYRQDPGLGLRLIYFSYDVKMKEKGDIPEGYSVSREKKERFSLILESASTNQTSMYLCASSSPGTLETQYFGPGTRLLVL.